The rows below give T cell receptor beta chains drawn from one sample of a study of T cell repertoires in cytomegalovirus infection. MiXCR was run by TCRdb on the reads, yielding one entry per CDR3 protein. The table lists about half a million distinct CDR3 sequences, 25% to 35% of them singletons. These receptors are not linked to any known antigen. Sample: cultured PBMCs, taken from culture after CMV antigen stimulation. These TCRs come from a human donor in good health (CMV status not recorded). Some clones in this sample may be carry-over from other donors' samples. CDR3s include the opening cysteine and the closing phenylalanine or tryptophan. A D gene is named only where the DNA matches it firmly. Rows may omit the clone size; those that give it use once, few, many or a size class.

size: medium-sized
V: TRBV7-2
J: TRBJ1-1
D: TRBD1
DNA: TGTGCCAGCAGCTTGACAGGGATTCACACTGAAGCTTTCTTT
CDR3: CASSLTGIHTEAFF

size: -
V: TRBV7-8
J: TRBJ1-5
D: -
DNA: TGTGCCAGCAGCTTAGGGGCGCTTGGGGGCAATCAGCCCCAGCATTTT
CDR3: CASSLGALGGNQPQHF

size: -
V: TRBV19
J: TRBJ2-3
D: TRBD2
DNA: TGTGCCAGTAGTTTACCGGGACTAGTCACAGCAGATACGCAGTATTTT
CDR3: CASSLPGLVTADTQYF

size: -
V: TRBV4-2
J: TRBJ1-2
D: -
DNA: TGTGCCAGCAGCCAGATGACAGACCAAGCTAACTATGGCTACACCTTC
CDR3: CASSQMTDQANYGYTF

size: many
V: TRBV7-2
J: TRBJ1-1
D: -
DNA: TGTGCCAGCAGCTTAGCTAGATTTGACACTGAAGCTTTCTTT
CDR3: CASSLARFDTEAFF

size: -
V: TRBV7-2
J: TRBJ1-6
D: -
DNA: TGTGCCAGCCGCGCCTCGGAGGGTTACCCTATCCACTTT
CDR3: CASRASEGYPIHF

size: -
V: TRBV6-2/TRBV6-3
J: TRBJ1-5
D: -
DNA: TGTGCCAGCAGTTCCACCGGGACCACGACAAGGGCCCAGCATTTT
CDR3: CASSSTGTTTRAQHF

size: -
V: TRBV19
J: TRBJ2-1
D: -
DNA: TGTGCCAGTAGTATCTCAATTTCGGGGAATGAGCAGTTCTTC
CDR3: CASSISISGNEQFF

size: -
V: TRBV27
J: TRBJ1-5
D: -
DNA: TGTGCCAGCAGTAAACAGGGCAGTCAGCCCCAGCATTTT
CDR3: CASSKQGSQPQHF

size: -
V: TRBV6-1
J: TRBJ2-3
D: -
DNA: TGTGCCAGCACCCTGGGAGGCACAGATACGCAGTATTTT
CDR3: CASTLGGTDTQYF